This T cell receptor beta chain was profiled in a study of human T cells and chemical hapten exposure. Study-wide findings and caveats: There were significantly more large CDR3 similarity clusters among expanded TCRs than among controls.

TCRdb re-called the RACE reads with MiXCR, one entry per CDR3 protein. The data contain about 80,000 distinct CDR3 sequences, 10% of them singletons. Regarding time point: patch test 1, 2 weeks after DPC sensitization. The sample's treatment: therapeutic diphenylcyclopropenone sensitization with weekly scalp DPC. On this clonotype itself: The antigen is not known.

The CDR3 contains 17 residues. Germline CDR1 is LGHNA and CDR2 is YSLEER. V was cut by 0 bases and J by 6 bases, with 18 bases left in between. Here the sequenced sample was whole blood, taken in connection with sensitization to the hapten diphenylcyclopropenone (DPC). The V call is TRBV4-3, the J call TRBJ2-4; D may be TRBD1 or TRBD2 (5 bases each). This receptor was identified in a woman aged 45-60 years with alopecia areata. Some clones in this sample may be carry-over from other donors' samples. CDR3 nucleotides: TGCGCCAGCAGCCAAGAGGCGGACACAAGCGGTCCAAACATTCAGTACTTC. This codes for CASSQEADTSGPNIQYF.